This TCR beta chain was captured by sequencing in a study of T cell repertoires in cytomegalovirus infection. Trimming took off 0 bases at V and 4 bases at J, with 5 bases between the two ends. This CDR3 has 14 amino acids. Germline CDR1 and CDR2: KGHDR and SFDVKD. A note on this clonotype: As yet, its antigen is unknown.

TCRdb re-called the reads through MiXCR, storing one row per CDR3 protein. The data show tens of thousands of distinct CDR3 sequences, roughly half seen once. The receptor's source is a human donor in good health (CMV status not recorded). Some clones in this sample may be carry-over from other donors' samples. This sample comprised CD8+ T cells from cultured PBMCs, obtained from culture after CMV antigen stimulation. The chain joins TRBV24-1 to TRBJ2-2, with unresolved D. This CDR3 reads CATSDLPGTGELFF. The CDR3 DNA is TGTGCCACCAGTGATTTGCCGGGCACCGGGGAGCTGTTTTTT.